The 28 T cell receptor beta chains below were found in one sample sequenced in a study of regulatory T cells in long-lasting Graves disease. Time point reported: persistent/refractory GD, antithyroid drugs over 5 years with positive TRAb. RNA from PBMCs was the source of the TCR library. With iRepertoire HTBI primers and Arm-PCR of CDR3 regions, TCR beta libraries were built. TCRdb re-analysed the multiplex PCR reads in MiXCR, keeping a single row per CDR3 protein. The sample records about 460,000 distinct CDR3 sequences, approximately 23% being singletons. The material was peripheral blood mononuclear cells (PBMCs), obtained when the disease was refractory, from a patient treated with antithyroid drugs. The receptor set was obtained from a female donor with Graves disease.

The table lists this clonotype with many counts. The genes are TRBV28 and TRBJ2-2; no clear D. There are 15 residues in the CDR3. The V gene lost 6 bases and the J gene lost 1 base, with 12 bases spanning the gap. In germline, CDR1 is MDHEN, CDR2 SYDVKM. CDR3 DNA sequence: TGTGCCAGCAGCCCTCTCCTACAGAACACCGGGGAGCTGTTTTTT. It is translated as CASSPLLQNTGELFF. The whole variable domain, filled in from reference TRBV28 and TRBJ2-2, reads DVKVTQSSRYLVKRTGEKVFLECVQDMDHENMFWYRQDPGLGLRLIYFSYDVKMKEKGDIPEGYSVSREKKERFSLILESASTNQTSMYLCASSPLLQNTGELFFGEGSRLTVL.

This clonotype was seen only a few times. The rearrangement links TRBV20-1 to TRBJ1-5; a possible D gene is TRBD1 (6 bases). V was shortened by 0 bases and J by 0 bases, with 9 bases between the two germline ends. The germline V gene has CDR1 DFQATT and CDR2 SNEGSKA (reference sequence). The CDR3 totals 15 residues. Here the CDR3 reads CSAREGGYSNQPQHF. In nucleotides, the CDR3 is TGCAGTGCTAGAGAAGGGGGATATAGCAATCAGCCCCAGCATTTT.

This clonotype appeared many times. V is TRBV6-5 and J is TRBJ2-5; D is perhaps TRBD1 (6 bases). V was cut by 2 bases and J by 2 bases, with 6 bases left in between. Germline values: CDR1 MNHEY, CDR2 SVGAGI. The CDR3 extends over 13 amino acids. The CDR3 DNA sequence: TGTGCCAGCAGTTACGGACAGCAAGAGACCCAGTACTTC. Translation gives CASSYGQQETQYF.

At least ten counts were recorded for this clonotype. Germline is not matched at one junction end, which may reflect a read error. V is TRBV7-7 and J is TRBJ2-2; D is uncertain. Germline CDR1 and CDR2: SSHAT and FNYEAQ (reference sequence). This CDR3 contains 15 residues. The CDR3 DNA reads as TGTGCTAGCAGCTTAGATGGGGCGAACACCGGGGAGCTGTTTTTT. Amino acid sequence: CASSLDGANTGELFF.

The chain carries TRBV11-1 and TRBJ2-1; tentative D call: TRBD1 (6 bases). The CDR3 runs 18 residues. CDR1 is SGHAT and CDR2 is FQDESV in the germline V gene (reference sequence). V lost 6 bases to trimming and J lost 0 bases, with 21 bases between them. The CDR3 reads CASRQGHREASSYNEQFF. The DNA for the CDR3 is TGTGCCAGCAGACAGGGACACCGAGAAGCCAGCTCCTACAATGAGCAGTTCTTC. The full variable domain, completed using reference TRBV11-1 and TRBJ2-1, is EAEVAQSPRYKITEKSQAVAFWCDPISGHATLYWYRQILGQGPELLVQFQDESVVDDSQLPKDRFSAERLKGVDSTLKIQPAELGDSAMYLCASRQGHREASSYNEQFFGPGTRLTVL.

The chain recombines TRBV12-3 or TRBV12-4 with TRBJ2-3; D might be TRBD2 (7 bases). V was clipped by 6 bases and J by 3 bases, with 13 bases between them. The CDR3 extends over 14 amino acids. The DNA for the CDR3 is TGTGCCAGCAGGGGGGGGCCCGCGACAGATACGCAGTATTTT. The encoded protein is CASRGGPATDTQYF.

This clonotype was seen many times. J is TRBJ1-1 and V is TRBV28; no clear D gene. Trimming cost V 4 bases and J 8 bases, with 17 bases left between them. From germline, CDR1 is MDHEN and CDR2 SYDVKM. The CDR3 consists of 14 residues. CDR3 sequence reads: CASSSHGPKREAFF. Here the CDR3 DNA reads TGTGCCAGCAGTTCGCATGGACCCAAACGGGAAGCTTTCTTT.

The chain links TRBV12-3 or TRBV12-4 to TRBJ2-1; D is ambiguous. The CDR3 is 12 amino acids. Trimming took 2 bases from V and 8 from J, leaving 7 bases between them. This CDR3 reads CASSLLGYEQFF. CDR3 DNA: TGTGCCAGCAGTTTATTGGGTTATGAGCAGTTCTTC.

A remark on this clonotype: Possible read error: a much larger clone is one base away. This rearrangement joins TRBV28 to TRBJ2-7; D uncertain. Germline CDR1 MDHEN, CDR2 SYDVKM. There are 12 residues in the CDR3. The CDR3 DNA reads as TGTGCCAGCGGTTTTATCGGTTACGGGCAGTACTTC. This translates into CASGFIGYGQYF.

This clonotype has more than one count but fewer than ten. The gene calls are TRBV20-1 and TRBJ2-7, with D tentatively TRBD2 (7 bases). The germline V and J ends were trimmed by 5 bases and 2 bases, with 13 bases remaining between them. The V gene's germline CDR1 is DFQATT and CDR2 SNEGSKA (reference sequence). This CDR3 is built from 13 residues. The chain's CDR3 is CSAPRGGTYEQYF. The DNA for the CDR3 is TGCAGTGCTCCGAGGGGGGGGACCTACGAGCAGTACTTC.

The gene calls are TRBV20-1 and TRBJ2-6; 8 nucleotides agree with TRBD1. This CDR3 comprises 17 residues. The trim removed 5 bases at V and 3 bases at J, leaving 12 bases unmatched. Germline lookup yields CDR1 DFQATT and CDR2 SNEGSKA (reference sequence). The CDR3 nucleotides are TGCAGTGCTGAGCCGACAGGGGTCCTGGTTGGGGCCAACGTCCTGACTTTC. It yields the protein CSAEPTGVLVGANVLTF.

On this clonotype itself: This may come from a read error, since a much larger clone is one base off. The genes are TRBV2 and TRBJ2-5; TRBD2 might be the D (7 bases). CDR3 length equals 12 residues. Looked up from germline, CDR1 is SNHLY and CDR2 is FYNNEI. Trimming took 7 bases from V and 7 from J, leaving 13 bases between them. The CDR3 sequence is CASMEGGATQYF. DNA of the CDR3: TGTGCCAGCATGGAGGGGGGGGCGACCCAGTACTTC.

The V call is TRBV7-2, the J call TRBJ2-5; TRBD1 aligns across 10 bases. With V trimmed by 9 bases and J by 5 bases, 12 bases remained unmatched. Germline CDR1 and CDR2: SGHTA and FQGNSA. The CDR3 covers 15 residues. CDR3 bases: TGTGCCAGTACCAAGGGACAGGGGAGAAGGGAGACCCAGTACTTC. Translation gives CASTKGQGRRETQYF.

As concerns this clonotype: This clone may be a read error of a much larger clone one base away. CDR3: CASGRRGTNEKLFF. In DNA, the CDR3 is TGTGCCAGCGGCCGGCGTGGAACTAATGAAAAACTGTTTTTT. This sequence joins TRBV7-6 and TRBJ1-4; D gene ambiguous. Trimming stripped 8 bases from V and 1 base from J, with 11 bases between. Germline V gene sequence: CDR1 SGHVS, CDR2 FNYEAQ. The CDR3 runs to 14 residues. The whole variable domain, filled in from reference TRBV7-6 and TRBJ1-4, reads GAGVSQSPRYKVTKRGQDVALRCDPISGHVSLYWYRQALGQGPEFLTYFNYEAQQDKSGLPNDRFSAERPEGSISTLTIQRTEQRDSAMYRCASGRRGTNEKLFFGSGTQLSVL.

Points on this clonotype: A read error is possible here, since a much larger clone lies one base away. The chain has TRBV20-1 and TRBJ1-2; tentatively, D is TRBD1 (5 bases). From germline, CDR1 is DFQATT and CDR2 SNEGSKA (reference sequence). This CDR3 contains 15 residues. The CDR3 loop reads CGARAPREGEYGYTF. The CDR3 DNA sequence: TGCGGTGCTAGAGCCCCCCGGGAAGGGGAATATGGCTACACCTTC.

V gene TRBV7-8 combines with J gene TRBJ2-7; 15 bases are shared with TRBD2. The V gene's germline CDR1 is SGHVS and CDR2 FQNEAQ. The CDR3 consists of 18 residues. Losses at the gene ends were 5 bases for V and 0 bases for J; bases not matched to a gene: 8. This chain's CDR3 is CASSPRTSGGASSYEQYF. DNA of the CDR3: TGTGCCAGCAGCCCTCGGACTAGCGGGGGGGCTAGCTCCTACGAGCAGTACTTC.

This clonotype was found a few times. V and J are TRBV5-1 and TRBJ2-5, with TRBD2 matching over 10 bases. J gave up 2 bases and V 1 base, and 5 bases lay outside the gene matches. CDR1 is SGHRS, CDR2 YFSETQ, per germline. This CDR3 comprises 16 residues. CDR3 sequence (DNA): TGCGCCAGCAGCTTGTCGCTAGCGGGGGATCAAGAGACCCAGTACTTC. Residues: CASSLSLAGDQETQYF.

In its sample, this clonotype was seen many times. V and J are TRBV7-9 and TRBJ1-1, with no clear D. The germline V gene encodes CDR1 SEHNR and CDR2 FQNEAQ (reference sequence). V lost 6 bases, J lost 4 bases, and 9 bases lay in between. This CDR3 is built from 12 residues. The chain's CDR3 is CASSLGSTEAFF. DNA of the CDR3: TGTGCCAGCAGTTTGGGGTCCACTGAAGCTTTCTTT. Using reference TRBV7-9 and TRBJ1-1 for the parts outside the CDR3, the full variable domain is DTGVSQNPRHKITKRGQNVTFRCDPISEHNRLYWYRQTLGQGPEFLTYFQNEAQLEKSRLLSDRFSAERPKGSFSTLEIQRTEQGDSAMYLCASSLGSTEAFFGQGTRLTVV.

This clonotype was counted many times. The chain recombines TRBV28 with TRBJ2-2; a possible D gene is TRBD1 (6 bases). Deletions cut 5 bases from V and 4 bases from J, with 11 bases between. CDR1 and CDR2 from the germline V gene are MDHEN and SYDVKM. There are 14 residues in the CDR3. The CDR3 bases are TGTGCCAGCAGTGAACAGGGACCCACCGGGGAGCTGTTTTTT. Translating it yields CASSEQGPTGELFF.

This clonotype has ten or more counts. The V and J genes are TRBV28 and TRBJ1-1, with 8 bases aligning to TRBD1. Germline V gene sequence: CDR1 MDHEN, CDR2 SYDVKM. CDR3 length equals 16 residues. Trimming at V came to 5 bases and at J to 2 bases, leaving 10 bases not matched to a gene. The CDR3 spells CASSELDRDLNTEAFF. In DNA form, the CDR3 reads TGTGCCAGCAGTGAATTGGACAGGGACCTTAACACTGAAGCTTTCTTT.

This clonotype has ten or more counts. The rearrangement links TRBV7-2 to TRBJ1-6, with TRBD1 as a possible D gene (5 bases). The CDR3 is 14 amino acids. The ends were cut back, 5 bases at V and 6 bases at J, with 11 bases in the middle. Germline-derived CDR1 and CDR2 are SGHTA and FQGNSA. The DNA for the CDR3 is TGTGCCAGCAGCAGACAGTTATTTAATTCACCCCTCCACTTT. This translates into CASSRQLFNSPLHF.

The rearrangement links TRBV13 to TRBJ2-5, with a tentative D call TRBD1 (6 bases). CDR1 is PRHDT, CDR2 FYEKMQ, per germline (reference sequence). The CDR3 is 18 residues long. V lost 5 bases and J 1 base, leaving 23 bases between the germline ends. CDR3: CASSVISRVGAFQETQYF. The CDR3 bases are TGTGCCAGCAGCGTAATATCGAGGGTGGGGGCCTTCCAAGAGACCCAGTACTTC.

Ten or more counts support this clonotype. V usage is TRBV2 and J usage is TRBJ1-1; D call uncertain. The CDR3 has 11 amino acids. V lost 6 bases and J 11 bases, leaving 13 bases between the germline ends. Germline V CDR1 and CDR2: SNHLY, FYNNEI. The CDR3 loop is CASSLIGVAFF. The CDR3 nucleotides are TGTGCCAGCAGCCTGATAGGAGTTGCTTTCTTT.

The V gene is TRBV20-1, the J gene TRBJ1-5; a possible D gene is TRBD1 (5 bases). The germline V gene has CDR1 DFQATT and CDR2 SNEGSKA (reference sequence). This CDR3 region has 15 residues. Deletions cut 2 bases from V and 4 bases from J, with 15 bases between. The chain's CDR3 is CSARNDRDLNQPQHF. The CDR3 nucleotides read TGCAGTGCTAGAAACGACCGGGACTTAAATCAGCCCCAGCATTTT.

This chain joins TRBV20-1 and TRBJ1-6, with 7 nucleotides matching TRBD1. Looked up from germline, CDR1 is DFQATT and CDR2 is SNEGSKA (reference sequence). V lost 0 bases to trimming and J lost 5 bases; unmatched junction nucleotides: 4. The CDR3 is 15 residues long. The CDR3 nucleotides are TGCAGTGCTAGAGACCTAGACAGGGATAATTCACCCCTCCACTTT. Residues: CSARDLDRDNSPLHF.

Points on this clonotype: The junction departs from the called germline gene at one end, perhaps through a read error. CDR3 coding DNA: TGTGCCAGCAGTTCCCCCTCAGTTTATAGCGATCAGCCCCAGCATTTT. Amino acid sequence: CASSSPSVYSDQPQHF. The J gene is TRBJ1-5, the V gene TRBV28; D not certain. This CDR3 region has 16 residues. CDR1 is MDHEN and CDR2 is SYDVKM in the germline V gene.

This clonotype came up many times. The chain has TRBV6-7 and TRBJ2-5; perhaps TRBD1 as D (7 bases). TRBV6-7 is reported as an ORF; its role is uncertain. V lost 4 bases and J 5 bases, leaving 23 bases between the germline ends. CDR3 size: 17 residues. The DNA for the CDR3 is TGTGCCAGCAGTTTTTCTCCCGGGGGACAGTTGGAGGAGACCCAGTACTTC. Translation: CASSFSPGGQLEETQYF.

The genes are TRBV6-1 and TRBJ1-6; 7 bases line up with TRBD1. Per the germline V gene, CDR1 is MNHNS and CDR2 is SASEGT. Losses at the gene ends were 6 bases for V and 7 bases for J; bases not matched to a gene: 6. The CDR3 is 14 residues long. The CDR3 DNA reads TGTGCCAGCAGAGCAGGGGGTGGAAATTCACCCCTCCACTTT. Protein: CASRAGGGNSPLHF.